In this sample, the clone carrying this TCR beta chain turned up a few times. This record comes from a study of early T cells in non-severe SARS-CoV-2 infection. Trimming removed 6 bases at V and 5 bases at J, with 19 bases between. In germline, CDR1 is DFQATT, CDR2 SNEGSKA (reference sequence). The CDR3 length is 14 residues. TCRdb independently ran MiXCR on the 5' RACE reads; one entry per CDR3 protein. The table records tens of thousands of distinct CDR3 sequences, 7.9% of them present only once. The rearrangement joins TRBV20-1 to TRBJ2-5; D assignment may be TRBD1 or TRBD2 (6 bases each). The sequence came from an adult who was a healthcare worker with PCR-confirmed SARS-CoV-2 infection or an uninfected control (not recorded which). The sample in question was whole blood, obtained at baseline. The CDR3, as DNA: TGCAGTGCCCTCCTCCCGGGGGCTGGCGAGACCCAGTACTTC. This encodes CSALLPGAGETQYF.